Shown below are 13 T cell receptor beta chains from a single sample sequenced in a study of molecular identifiers for immune sequencing clone quantification. TCRdb reanalysed the PCR reads using MiXCR and keeps one entry per CDR3 protein. The data show about 320,000 distinct CDR3 sequences, 24% seen once. Sequenced sample: naive CD8+ T cells from blood, with Jurkat cell RNA spiked in. Specified subset: FACS-sorted CD8+CD4-CCR7+CD45RA+ naive T cells. Source of these receptors: a human donor in good health. Some libraries in this study had Jurkat cell RNA spiked in.

Turning to this clonotype: An end of the junction does not agree with germline; a read error may underlie this. The chain employs TRBV13 and TRBJ2-6; possibly TRBD1 for D (5 bases). Per germline, CDR1 PRHDT and CDR2 FYEKMQ (reference sequence). The CDR3 runs to 17 residues. DNA for the CDR3: TGTGCCAGCAGCCCAAAGGGGATCCAAACTGGGGCCCACGTCCTGCCTTTC. It is translated as CASSPKGIQTGAHVLPF.

To note about this clonotype: A junction end diverges from the germline sequence, so it may reflect a read error. Written as DNA, the CDR3 is TGTGCCAGCAGCCCATCAATGGGACAGGGGATCGATACGCAGTGTTTT. Protein: CASSPSMGQGIDTQCF. V and J are TRBV7-2 and TRBJ2-3; 10 bases agree with TRBD1. Per germline, CDR1 SGHTA and CDR2 FQGNSA. There are 16 residues in the CDR3.

This clonotype has more than one count but fewer than ten. The V and J genes are TRBV19 and TRBJ1-1; possible D gene TRBD1, 6 bases. Germline V gives CDR1 LNHDA, CDR2 SQIVND (reference sequence). V dropped 7 bases and J dropped 6 bases, with 15 bases sitting between them. CDR3 length: 13 residues. CDR3 region: CASTPGGGSEAFF. CDR3 DNA: TGTGCCAGTACTCCCGGGGGGGGCTCTGAAGCTTTCTTT.

The chain combines TRBV13 with TRBJ1-1, with D hard to call. CDR1 PRHDT and CDR2 FYEKMQ come from the germline V gene (reference sequence). V lost 8 bases to trimming and J lost 1 base, with 8 bases between them. This CDR3 is built from 12 residues. CDR3 loop: CASWGRNTEAFF. The CDR3 region has the DNA TGTGCCAGCTGGGGAAGGAACACTGAAGCTTTCTTT.

This chain uses TRBV7-6 with TRBJ2-3, with no clear D. Trimming left V 2 bases short and J 4 bases short, with 16 bases between. This CDR3 has 16 residues. In germline, CDR1 is SGHVS, CDR2 FNYEAQ. CDR3 coding DNA: TGTGCCAGCAGCTTAATAAGACCGGGTTCACCAGATACGCAGTATTTT. It specifies CASSLIRPGSPDTQYF.

Comment on this clonotype: One end of the junction is discordant with germline, which a read error may explain. The chain employs TRBV6-6 and TRBJ2-3; no clear D gene. The CDR3 runs 13 residues. Germline assignment: CDR1 MNHNY and CDR2 SVGAGI (reference sequence). The CDR3, as DNA: TGTGCCAGCAGTTACTCGTTCCCAGATACGCACTATTTT. It yields the protein CASSYSFPDTHYF.

This clonotype was counted a few times. V usage is TRBV13 and J usage is TRBJ2-1; D is uncertain. The germline V gene has CDR1 PRHDT and CDR2 FYEKMQ (reference sequence). The CDR3 is made up of 15 amino acids. V lost 5 bases, J lost 3 bases, and 14 bases lay in between. The CDR3 sequence: CASSPSPEYYNEQFF. In nucleotides, the CDR3 is TGTGCCAGCAGCCCCTCCCCGGAGTACTACAATGAGCAGTTCTTC.

This clonotype was counted at least ten times. The V gene is TRBV29-1, the J gene TRBJ2-2; tentative D call: TRBD1 (5 bases). V gave up 5 bases and J gave up 0 bases, with 10 bases separating them. Germline V lookup: CDR1 SQVTM, CDR2 ANQGSEA. The length of the CDR3 is 14 residues. The CDR3 sequence is CSVMTDTNTGELFF. DNA for the CDR3: TGCAGCGTTATGACAGATACGAACACCGGGGAGCTGTTTTTT.

This clonotype was seen ten or more times. V is TRBV5-6 and J is TRBJ1-1; no clear D gene. This CDR3 spans 13 amino acids. The germline V gene has CDR1 SGHDT and CDR2 YYEEEE. Trimming removed 3 bases from V and 3 bases from J, with 9 bases in between. In DNA, the CDR3 is TGTGCCAGCAGCTCCACAAGGGACACTGAAGCTTTCTTT. It codes for CASSSTRDTEAFF.

This clonotype was picked up many times. The J gene is TRBJ1-4, the V gene TRBV2; TRBD1 agrees at 7 bases. With 5 bases clipped from V and 5 bases from J, the junction kept 11 bases outside the gene matches. CDR1 is SNHLY and CDR2 is FYNNEI in the germline V gene. The CDR3 covers 16 residues. The CDR3 bases are TGTGCCAGCAGTAGGGACAGCATGGCGGGGAATGAAAAACTGTTTTTT. Its translation: CASSRDSMAGNEKLFF.

This clonotype was counted only a few times. One end of the junction does not line up with germline, which may come from a read error. This chain uses TRBV7-9 with TRBJ2-3; D may be TRBD1 (5 bases). The CDR3 is 10 residues long. The germline gives CDR1 SEHNR, CDR2 FQNEAQ (reference sequence). The CDR3 nucleotides read TGTGCCAGCGCCACAGGTACGCAGTATTTT. Protein: CASATGTQYF.

The genes are TRBV7-9 and TRBJ1-4, with TRBD1 matching over 10 bases. CDR1 and CDR2 from the germline V gene are SEHNR and FQNEAQ (reference sequence). This CDR3 comprises 15 residues. V lost 5 bases to trimming and J lost 8 bases; unmatched junction nucleotides: 8. The CDR3 bases are TGTGCCAGCAGCCTGGGGACAGGGGAATACGAAAAACTGTTTTTT. Its protein product is CASSLGTGEYEKLFF.

This clonotype has ten or more counts. This sequence joins TRBV12-3 or TRBV12-4 and TRBJ1-1; possible D gene TRBD1, 5 bases. Trimming shortened V by 6 bases and J by 1 base, and 12 bases separated the two germline ends. The CDR3 contains 14 residues. The CDR3 reads CASRTRDWNTEAFF. In DNA form, the CDR3 reads TGTGCCAGCAGAACCCGGGACTGGAACACTGAAGCTTTCTTT.